Below are 26 T cell receptor beta chains sequenced from a single sample in a study of OX40 agonist ivuxolimab in advanced cancers. Some clones are missing from TCRdb's copy, which holds only in-frame ones; the method was immunoSEQ multiplex PCR. The sample records about 120,000 clones, about 94% being singletons. The material was CD4+ or CD8+ T cells sorted from blood, obtained in a trial of the OX40 agonist ivuxolimab. These receptors originate from an adult with an advanced solid tumor such as melanoma, head and neck, liver or kidney cancer.

The genes are TRBV18 and TRBJ1-1, with 12 bases that match TRBD1. V shed 6 bases, J shed 1 base, and the junction held 12 bases outside the gene matches. This CDR3 has 18 amino acids. The germline V gene has CDR1 KGHSH and CDR2 LQKENI. In nucleotides, the CDR3 is TGTGCCAGCTCTAGGGTGGGGACAGGGGGCGCGCAGAACACTGAAGCTTTCTTT. Its protein is CASSRVGTGGAQNTEAFF.

This clone was recorded only once. The V call is TRBV28, the J call TRBJ1-2; D is perhaps TRBD1 (6 bases). Trimming pared 7 bases from V and 1 base from J, leaving 16 bases between. CDR1 and CDR2 (germline): MDHEN, SYDVKM. The CDR3 sequence is 15 residues long. The CDR3 reads CASNPDRNYNYGYTF. CDR3 nucleotide sequence: TGTGCCAGCAACCCCGACAGGAACTATAACTATGGCTACACCTTC.

This clone appeared once. The gene calls are TRBV6-5 and TRBJ2-7; TRBD1 matches at 11 bases. CDR1 is MNHEY, CDR2 SVGAGI, per germline. Trimming at V came to 6 bases and at J to 4 bases, leaving 5 bases not matched to a gene. This CDR3 has 14 amino acids. The CDR3 DNA is TGTGCCAGCAGATACGGGACAGGGGGTTACGAGCAGTACTTC. It specifies CASRYGTGGYEQYF.

This clone appeared a few times. The chain employs TRBV4-3 and TRBJ2-3, with D possibly matching TRBD2 (6 bases). Germline V lookup: CDR1 LGHNA, CDR2 YSLEER. This CDR3 is built from 16 residues. V dropped 3 bases and J dropped 5 bases, with 18 bases sitting between them. In DNA, the CDR3 is TGCGCCAGCAGCCAGGAAGGTGCGGGACTGGGAGATACGCAGTATTTT. Translation gives CASSQEGAGLGDTQYF.

J is TRBJ2-3 and V is TRBV6-5, with 7 bases lining up with TRBD1. The CDR3 consists of 14 residues. Per germline, CDR1 MNHEY and CDR2 SVGAGI. After removal of 6 bases from V and 7 bases from J, the junction contained 10 bases not matched to a gene. CDR3 amino acids: CASSLKRGRNTQYF. DNA for the CDR3: TGTGCCAGCAGCCTGAAGAGGGGGCGGAATACGCAGTATTTT.

The chain carries TRBV28 and TRBJ1-1; D is possibly TRBD1 (5 bases). The CDR3 totals 13 residues. Per germline, CDR1 MDHEN and CDR2 SYDVKM. V was cut by 7 bases and J by 1 base, with 10 bases left in between. The CDR3, as DNA: TGTGCCAGCACAGTGGGGGGGAACACTGAAGCTTTCTTT. Translated: CASTVGGNTEAFF.

V gene TRBV19 combines with J gene TRBJ2-2; 8 nucleotides line up with TRBD1. Germline values: CDR1 LNHDA, CDR2 SQIVND (reference sequence). The V gene end was trimmed by 3 bases and the J gene end by 0 bases; junction bases not matched to a gene: 6. The CDR3 extends over 17 amino acids. CDR3 sequence (DNA): TGTGCCAGTAGTATTCGGGGGACAGGCGCGAACACCGGGGAGCTGTTTTTT. Protein sequence: CASSIRGTGANTGELFF.

The DNA for the CDR3 is TGTGCCAGCAGCTTAACGGGCCTAGCGGGAGGGCACGGCACAGATACGCAGTATTTT. This sequence encodes CASSLTGLAGGHGTDTQYF. This chain links TRBV7-3 with TRBJ2-3; 12 bases fit TRBD2. Unmatched junction bases numbered 8, after V lost 0 bases and J lost 1 base. Germline CDR1 and CDR2: SGHTA and FQGTGA. The CDR3 covers 19 residues.

The chain combines TRBV6-5 with TRBJ2-1; D unresolved. From germline, CDR1 is MNHEY and CDR2 SVGAGI. Trimming removed 7 bases at V and 8 bases at J, with 15 bases between. This CDR3 is 13 amino acids long. This CDR3 reads CASTNSRFDEQFF. CDR3 nucleotide sequence: TGTGCCAGCACCAATTCTAGGTTCGATGAGCAGTTCTTC.

V is TRBV28 and J is TRBJ2-1; 8 nucleotides match TRBD1. The CDR3 spans 15 residues. With 7 bases clipped from V and 7 bases from J, the junction kept 12 bases outside the gene matches. CDR1 is MDHEN and CDR2 is SYDVKM in the germline V gene. The CDR3 nucleotides read TGTGCCAGCAAGCGTCCAGGGGGCAGATGGAATGAGCAGTTCTTC. Residues: CASKRPGGRWNEQFF.

Worth noting for this clone: The same CDR3 is also encoded by other DNA sequences in this sample. The chain couples TRBV28 to TRBJ1-5; D is ambiguous. V was cut by 8 bases and J by 0 bases, with 8 bases left in between. This CDR3 spans 13 amino acids. Germline lookup yields CDR1 MDHEN and CDR2 SYDVKM. CDR3 bases: TGTGCCAGCTCGCGGGATAGCAATCAGCCCCAGCATTTT. It encodes CASSRDSNQPQHF. The whole variable domain, remainder taken from reference TRBV28 and TRBJ1-5, is DVKVTQSSRYLVKRTGEKVFLECVQDMDHENMFWYRQDPGLGLRLIYFSYDVKMKEKGDIPEGYSVSREKKERFSLILESASTNQTSMYLCASSRDSNQPQHFGDGTRLSIL.

J is TRBJ2-5 and V is TRBV6-1; 9 bases fit TRBD2. The CDR3 totals 15 residues. Germline V gives CDR1 MNHNS, CDR2 SASEGT. V shed 5 bases and J 5 bases; nucleotides not matched to a gene: 9. CDR3 region: CASSPAGGTFETQYF. The CDR3 region has the DNA TGTGCCAGCAGTCCAGCGGGGGGAACTTTCGAGACCCAGTACTTC.

V and J are TRBV7-8 and TRBJ2-3; D call uncertain. The CDR3 totals 16 residues. Germline V gene sequence: CDR1 SGHVS, CDR2 FQNEAQ. V was clipped by 1 base and J by 0 bases, with 11 bases between them. CDR3 nucleotide sequence: TGTGCCAGCAGCTTAGTGTTGGGGATTAGCACAGATACGCAGTATTTT. Protein sequence: CASSLVLGISTDTQYF.

J is TRBJ2-1 and V is TRBV7-9; possible D gene TRBD1, 5 bases. Germline V gene data show CDR1 as SEHNR and CDR2 as FQNEAQ (reference sequence). The CDR3 consists of 15 residues. Trimming took 1 base from V and 7 from J, leaving 14 bases between them. CDR3 region: CASSLGTPTANEQFF. The CDR3 region has the DNA TGTGCCAGCAGCTTAGGGACCCCGACAGCAAATGAGCAGTTCTTC.

The gene calls are TRBV7-8 and TRBJ1-2; D possibly corresponds to TRBD1 (5 bases). V lost 3 bases and J 4 bases, leaving 15 bases between the germline ends. CDR3 length: 15 amino acids. Germline loops: CDR1 SGHVS, CDR2 FQNEAQ. The CDR3 DNA reads TGTGCCAGCAGCTTGGGGCTAGCAGCAACCTATGGCTACACCTTC. As protein: CASSLGLAATYGYTF.

The rearrangement joins TRBV4-1 to TRBJ2-4, with D possibly being TRBD1 (7 bases). CDR1 is MGHRA, CDR2 YSYEKL, per germline. The length of the CDR3 is 17 residues. V was pared by 0 bases and J by 1 base, with 13 bases between. The chain's CDR3 is CASSQDRRGQAKNIQYF. CDR3 sequence (DNA): TGCGCCAGCAGCCAAGATAGGAGGGGGCAGGCCAAAAACATTCAGTACTTC.

This chain joins TRBV11-2 and TRBJ2-2; no reliable D call. This CDR3 is built from 16 residues. Trimming shortened V by 3 bases and J by 1 base, and 12 bases separated the two germline ends. Germline values: CDR1 SGHAT, CDR2 FQNNGV. The CDR3 spells CASSLRIGWNTGELFF. In nucleotides, the CDR3 is TGTGCCAGCAGCTTGAGGATCGGGTGGAACACCGGGGAGCTGTTTTTT.

The V and J genes are TRBV4-1 and TRBJ1-2; D ambiguous. The ends were cut back, 5 bases at V and 2 bases at J, with 12 bases in the middle. The CDR3 loop spans 14 amino acids. In germline, CDR1 is MGHRA, CDR2 YSYEKL. CDR3 protein: CASSAQAQNYGYTF. CDR3 in DNA: TGCGCCAGCAGCGCCCAGGCTCAAAACTATGGCTACACCTTC.

This clone was seen a few times. V is TRBV6-1 and J is TRBJ2-7; D is unresolved. Germline V CDR1 and CDR2: MNHNS, SASEGT. V lost 0 bases and J 2 bases, leaving 8 bases between the germline ends. The CDR3 contains 14 residues. The CDR3 coding sequence is TGTGCCAGCAGTGAAGCGGGCCGAGCCTACGAGCAGTACTTC. Translation: CASSEAGRAYEQYF.

The V gene is TRBV28, the J gene TRBJ2-5; TRBD2 matches 8 bases. With V trimmed by 3 bases and J by 4 bases, 7 bases remained unmatched. CDR3 length: 15 amino acids. Germline-derived CDR1 and CDR2 are MDHEN and SYDVKM. CDR3 DNA sequence: TGTGCCAGCAGTTTGAGCGGGAGCTTTACAGAGACCCAGTACTTC. This encodes CASSLSGSFTETQYF.

CDR3: CATQLRATIYF. In DNA, the CDR3 is TGTGCCACCCAGTTGCGAGCCACCATATATTTT. V usage is TRBV6-7 and J usage is TRBJ1-3, with D unclear. TRBV6-7 falls under the ORF class, with uncertain function. The germline V and J ends were trimmed by 10 bases and 9 bases, with 13 bases remaining between them. The CDR3 spans 11 residues.

The J gene is TRBJ1-5, the V gene TRBV18, with D possibly being TRBD1 (6 bases). The CDR3 contains 17 residues. V was trimmed by 0 bases and J by 6 bases, leaving 18 bases between them. CDR1 and CDR2 (germline): KGHSH, LQKENI. CDR3 residues: CASSPPNQRRGGQPQHF. DNA of the CDR3: TGTGCCAGCTCACCACCGAATCAACGCAGGGGCGGTCAGCCCCAGCATTTT.

This chain connects TRBV28 to TRBJ1-2, with D uncertain. Trimming stripped 5 bases from V and 4 bases from J, with 17 bases between. Germline-derived CDR1 and CDR2 are MDHEN and SYDVKM. The CDR3 has 15 residues. Written as DNA, the CDR3 is TGTGCCAGCAGTGCACCCCGCTATTCCATCTATGGCTACACCTTC. Translation gives CASSAPRYSIYGYTF.

This chain joins TRBV7-9 and TRBJ1-1; weak D call: TRBD1 (6 bases). CDR3 length equals 13 residues. Germline V lookup: CDR1 SEHNR, CDR2 FQNEAQ (reference sequence). V gave up 7 bases and J gave up 4 bases, with 13 bases separating them. CDR3 sequence: CASTTGAFTEAFF. DNA for the CDR3: TGTGCCAGCACCACGGGGGCTTTCACTGAAGCTTTCTTT.

This chain connects TRBV4-2 to TRBJ2-4; unclear D gene. Looked up from germline, CDR1 is LGHNA and CDR2 is YNFKEQ. This CDR3 has 16 residues. The V end lost 4 bases, the J end lost 0 bases, and 13 bases lay between the germline ends. As DNA, the CDR3 is TGTGCCAGCAGCCCTGAATCCACAAGAGCCAAAAACATTCAGTACTTC. This gives the protein CASSPESTRAKNIQYF.

Comment on this clone: This same CDR3 is encoded by further DNA sequences in the sample. The chain couples TRBV5-1 to TRBJ2-5, with 8 positions matching TRBD1. CDR3 length: 14 amino acids. Germline assignment: CDR1 SGHRS and CDR2 YFSETQ. V lost 3 bases and J lost 4; bases outside the gene matches: 5. For the CDR3, the DNA is TGCGCCAGCAGCTCTGGACAGGGTCGAGAGACCCAGTACTTC. This gives the protein CASSSGQGRETQYF.